These 21 T cell receptor beta chains share one sample of origin, sequenced in a study of blood T cell repertoires in COVID-19. Here immunoSEQ multiplex PCR was the method, and the copy in TCRdb shows in-frame clones only, minus some. The sample yields 140,000 to 150,000 clones, about four fifths seen once. The sequenced material came from peripheral blood. All receptors derive from a human donor with acute or convalescent COVID-19. The donor label of this sample is uncertain.

The genes are TRBV5-6 and TRBJ1-6; no firm D call. The CDR3 is 14 residues long. Germline assignment: CDR1 SGHDT and CDR2 YYEEEE. V was shortened by 0 bases and J by 5 bases, with 6 bases between the two germline ends. In nucleotides, the CDR3 is TGTGCCAGCAGCTTGGTCGGAGATAATTCACCCCTCCACTTT. It translates to CASSLVGDNSPLHF.

The chain's CDR3 is CAVGGGQPQHF. In nucleotides, the CDR3 is TGTGCCGTTGGGGGCGGTCAGCCCCAGCATTTT. The chain employs TRBV7-2 and TRBJ1-5; possibly TRBD1 for D (6 bases). The germline V gene has CDR1 SGHTA and CDR2 FQGNSA. This CDR3 comprises 11 residues. Trimming removed 11 bases from V and 6 bases from J, with 11 bases in between. Full variable domain (outside the CDR3, taken from reference TRBV7-2 and TRBJ1-5): GAGVSQSPSNKVTEKGKDVELRCDPISGHTALYWYRQSLGQGLEFLIYFQGNSAPDKSGLPSDRFSAERTGGSVSTLTIQRTQQEDSAVYLCAVGGGQPQHFGDGTRLSIL.

About this clone itself: One junction end disagrees with the germline gene, perhaps due to a read error. The rearrangement uses TRBV12-5 and TRBJ1-4, with 10 bases that match TRBD1. The germline CDR1 and CDR2 sequences are LGHNT and FRNRAP. The CDR3 spans 16 residues. The CDR3 DNA is TGTGCTAGTAGTTTCGACAGGGGGCAAGTACAGGAAAAACTGTTTTTT. It is translated as CASSFDRGQVQEKLFF.

The rearrangement uses TRBV6-5 and TRBJ1-2, with D hard to call. Germline lookup yields CDR1 MNHEY and CDR2 SVGAGI. The CDR3 has 14 amino acids. V lost 2 bases and J 5 bases, leaving 12 bases between the germline ends. The CDR3 DNA is TGTGCCAGCAGTTACAAGGAGACGGGATATGGCTACACCTTC. It translates to CASSYKETGYGYTF.

The chain uses TRBV3-1 (or the pseudogene TRBV3-2) and TRBJ1-3; 8 bases match TRBD1. This CDR3 comprises 12 residues. J was trimmed by 12 bases and V by 3 bases; bases with no gene match: 4. Germline-derived CDR1 and CDR2 are LGHDT and YNNKEL (reference sequence). The DNA of the CDR3 is TGTGCCAGCAGCCATCACACAGGGGGCATATATTTT. Protein sequence: CASSHHTGGIYF.

The chain employs TRBV6-5 and TRBJ1-4, with D possibly being TRBD1 (5 bases). The CDR3 has 14 residues. V was shortened by 6 bases and J by 5 bases, with 13 bases between the two germline ends. Looked up from germline, CDR1 is MNHEY and CDR2 is SVGAGI. The CDR3 DNA reads TGTGCCAGCAGAAGGACAACTCTAAATGAAAAACTGTTTTTT. Amino acid sequence: CASRRTTLNEKLFF.

The count of this clone is one. V usage is TRBV5-4 and J usage is TRBJ2-5; the match to TRBD2 covers 8 bases. With V trimmed by 9 bases and J by 2 bases, 9 bases remained unmatched. The CDR3 sequence is 14 residues long. Germline loops: CDR1 SGHNT, CDR2 YYREEE (reference sequence). CDR3 nucleotide sequence: TGTGCCACCCAACCCGGGGGGGTTCAAGAGACCCAGTACTTC. Amino acids: CATQPGGVQETQYF.

In this sample, this clone turned up a few times. The rearrangement joins TRBV10-3 to TRBJ1-6; 10 bases line up with TRBD1. This CDR3 is 14 amino acids long. With 7 bases clipped from V and 7 bases from J, the junction kept 4 bases outside the gene matches. Germline CDR1 and CDR2: ENHRY and SYGVKD. CDR3 DNA sequence: TGTGCCATCAATCCGGGACAGGGGAATTCACCCCTCCACTTT. It encodes CAINPGQGNSPLHF.

This clone showed up many times. This sequence joins TRBV2 and TRBJ1-3, with D uncertain. The CDR3 runs to 16 residues. Germline lookup yields CDR1 SNHLY and CDR2 FYNNEI. The germline V and J ends were trimmed by 2 bases and 0 bases, with 11 bases remaining between them. CDR3 sequence reads: CASSEQAPGSGNTIYF. The CDR3 DNA reads as TGTGCCAGCAGTGAACAGGCTCCTGGCTCTGGAAACACCATATATTTT.

The rearrangement uses TRBV10-3 and TRBJ2-7, with D uncertain. This CDR3 is built from 14 residues. The germline V gene has CDR1 ENHRY and CDR2 SYGVKD. Between the trimmed V and J ends, which lost 0 bases and 2 bases, there was a span of 8 bases. CDR3 amino acids: CAISESYGAYEQYF. CDR3 nucleotide sequence: TGTGCCATCAGTGAGTCCTATGGAGCCTACGAGCAGTACTTC.

To note about this clone: Its ends do not fully match the called genes, so a read error is possible. The chain is built from TRBV6-2 or TRBV6-3 and TRBJ1-2; D possibly corresponds to TRBD1 (6 bases). Germline assignment: CDR1 MNHEY and CDR2 SVGEGT. This CDR3 has 12 amino acids. The CDR3 DNA reads TGTGCCAGCAGTGATTCGCCCCGGGACATTCGCTTC. Its protein product is CASSDSPRDIRF.

In this sample, this clone turned up once. For the CDR3, the DNA is TGTGCCAGCAGCTTGATAAGGACTAGCGGGGTCCACCAAGAGACCCAGTACTTC. Translating gives CASSLIRTSGVHQETQYF. The chain has TRBV5-8 and TRBJ2-5; 12 nucleotides align to TRBD2. Germline CDR1 reads SGHTS; CDR2 reads YDEGEE. The CDR3 has 18 residues. The V segment lost 1 base and the J segment 0 bases; nucleotides outside the gene matches: 7.

The rearrangement joins TRBV4-1 to TRBJ1-5; 10 positions match TRBD1. This CDR3 region has 15 residues. The V gene's germline CDR1 is MGHRA and CDR2 YSYEKL. With 8 bases clipped from V and 6 bases from J, the junction kept 10 bases outside the gene matches. The CDR3, as DNA: TGCGCCAGCCAACCCTTCCGGGACAGGGGTCAGCCCCAGCATTTT. Translating it yields CASQPFRDRGQPQHF.

The chain joins TRBV6-5 to TRBJ2-2, with a weak D call TRBD1 (6 bases). Between the trimmed V and J ends, which lost 3 bases and 6 bases, there was a span of 14 bases. The germline V gene has CDR1 MNHEY and CDR2 SVGAGI. The CDR3 covers 15 residues. The CDR3: CASSYDRQGPGELFF. The DNA for the CDR3 is TGTGCCAGCAGTTATGATCGGCAGGGGCCCGGGGAGCTGTTTTTT.

This clone is a singleton in its sample. The chain joins TRBV11-2 to TRBJ1-3; 8 bases align to TRBD1. The CDR3 sequence is 15 residues long. Germline V CDR1 and CDR2: SGHAT, FQNNGV. Unmatched junction bases numbered 8, after V lost 3 bases and J lost 7 bases. Written as DNA, the CDR3 is TGTGCCAGCAGCTTCACCGGGACAGGCGGGAACACCATATATTTT. This translates into CASSFTGTGGNTIYF.

The chain joins TRBV5-1 to TRBJ1-1; no clear D. The germline CDR1 and CDR2 sequences are SGHRS and YFSETQ. The V end lost 0 bases, the J end lost 1 base, and 13 bases lay between the germline ends. The CDR3 sequence is 16 residues long. CDR3 DNA: TGCGCCAGCAGCTTGGTTGCGGGGATGAAGAACACTGAAGCTTTCTTT. Translated: CASSLVAGMKNTEAFF.

The rearrangement joins TRBV19 to TRBJ1-5, with 8 bases fitting TRBD1. Germline loops: CDR1 LNHDA, CDR2 SQIVND (reference sequence). CDR3 length equals 20 residues. V lost 3 bases and J lost 0; bases outside the gene matches: 16. The CDR3 reads CASSMPRDRGRYYSNQPQHF. In nucleotides, the CDR3 is TGTGCCAGTAGTATGCCTCGTGACAGGGGTCGTTATTATAGCAATCAGCCCCAGCATTTT.

The genes are TRBV6-2 or TRBV6-3 and TRBJ1-4, with 7 bases fitting TRBD1. Germline V gene lookup returns CDR1 MNHEY and CDR2 SVGEGT. V trimming: 5 bases; J trimming: 2 bases; junction bases outside the gene matches: 5. The CDR3 loop spans 15 amino acids. CDR3 loop: CASSRLTGTNEKLFF. CDR3 sequence (DNA): TGTGCCAGCAGTCGTTTGACAGGGACTAATGAAAAACTGTTTTTT.

This clone was seen more than once but under ten times. V usage is TRBV7-9 and J usage is TRBJ1-2, with D uncertain. Trimming removed 3 bases at V and 5 bases at J, with 10 bases between. The CDR3 consists of 13 residues. In germline, CDR1 is SEHNR, CDR2 FQNEAQ (reference sequence). The CDR3 DNA follows: TGTGCCAGCAGCTTGGGCAGCTGGTATGGCTACACCTTC. Amino acid sequence: CASSLGSWYGYTF.

The chain has TRBV7-2 and TRBJ1-1; D gene unclear. The CDR3 sequence is 15 residues long. V was trimmed by 1 base and J by 4 bases, leaving 13 bases between them. Germline CDR1 reads SGHTA; CDR2 reads FQGNSA. CDR3 coding DNA: TGTGCCAGCAGCTTAGTACCGGGTCCGGGCACTGAAGCTTTCTTT. This gives the protein CASSLVPGPGTEAFF.

Here the CDR3 DNA reads TGTGCCAGCAGCGTAGCGGGTGGCAATCAGCCCCAGCATTTT. Translated, it gives CASSVAGGNQPQHF. This chain joins TRBV9 and TRBJ1-5; D gene ambiguous. Trimming cost V 0 bases and J 2 bases, with 6 bases left between them. The V gene's germline CDR1 is SGDLS and CDR2 YYNGEE. The CDR3 totals 14 residues.